The next 15 T cell receptor beta chains were all read from a single sample in a study of monozygotic twins with inflammatory bowel disease. TCRdb re-called the 5' RACE reads and shows each CDR3 protein once, DNA omitted. This repertoire comprises roughly 200,000 distinct CDR3 sequences; its ten largest clones make up around 7.7%. The material sequenced was blood. These receptors were collected from a human donor with ulcerative colitis or Crohn's disease, or a healthy co-twin of an affected twin (not recorded which).

The chain joins TRBV4-1 to TRBJ1-4. This CDR3 comprises 15 residues. Germline CDR1 reads MGHRA; CDR2 reads YSYEKL. CDR3 residues: CASSQEAGLGEKLFF.

The gene calls are TRBV28 and TRBJ1-3. Germline CDR1 reads MDHEN; CDR2 reads SYDVKM. The CDR3 runs to 14 residues. The CDR3 sequence: CASSWEGSGNTIYF.

The V gene is TRBV5-6, the J gene TRBJ1-2; without DNA, the TCRdb call of TRBD1 cannot be checked. Germline values: CDR1 SGHDT, CDR2 YYEEEE. The CDR3 is 17 amino acids. Here the CDR3 reads CASSSGPLGGSSYGYTF.

The chain is built from TRBV7-9 and TRBJ2-7; TCRdb gives TRBD2 as the D gene, but with no DNA this cannot be confirmed. This CDR3 spans 14 amino acids. Germline CDR1 SEHNR, CDR2 FQNEAQ (reference sequence). The CDR3 region is CASSFGGLSYEQYF.

The chain uses TRBV5-1 and TRBJ2-5. CDR3 length: 14 amino acids. The germline V gene encodes CDR1 SGHRS and CDR2 YFSETQ. This CDR3 is CASSLGPFSETQYF. Full variable domain (rest looked up from reference TRBV5-1 and TRBJ2-5): KAGVTQTPRYLIKTRGQQVTLSCSPISGHRSVSWYQQTPGQGLQFLFEYFSETQRNKGNFPGRFSGRQFSNSRSEMNVSTLELGDSALYLCASSLGPFSETQYFGPGTRLLVL.

The V gene is TRBV20-1, the J gene TRBJ1-6; TCRdb lists TRBD1, though no DNA is available to test this call. This CDR3 spans 14 amino acids. Germline CDR1 DFQATT, CDR2 SNEGSKA (reference sequence). CDR3 in amino acids: CSAGTTGEGSPLHF.

V gene TRBV2 combines with J gene TRBJ2-7. CDR3 length: 13 amino acids. In germline, CDR1 is SNHLY, CDR2 FYNNEI. Here the CDR3 reads CASSVAGSYEQYF.

The chain is built from TRBV7-3 and TRBJ2-2. Germline V gives CDR1 SGHTA, CDR2 FQGTGA. The CDR3 length is 13 residues. The chain's CDR3 is CASSPHSAGELFF.

V gene TRBV18 combines with J gene TRBJ2-3; TCRdb's D call of TRBD1 is untestable without DNA. The CDR3 is 15 amino acids. In germline, CDR1 is KGHSH, CDR2 LQKENI. The CDR3 region is CASSPARFVGDTQYF.

The chain links TRBV20-1 to TRBJ2-1; lacking DNA, the TRBD2 call made by TCRdb goes unchecked. CDR1 and CDR2 (germline): DFQATT, SNEGSKA (reference sequence). The CDR3 spans 16 residues. Here the CDR3 reads CSARDQGTSGILEQFF.

This chain links TRBV27 with TRBJ2-2. The CDR3 length is 14 residues. Germline CDR1 is MNHEY and CDR2 is SMNVEV (reference sequence). CDR3: CATSDGIHTGELFF.

This chain connects TRBV7-9 to TRBJ1-1; TCRdb returns TRBD1, unconfirmable since there is no DNA. The germline V gene encodes CDR1 SEHNR and CDR2 FQNEAQ (reference sequence). CDR3 size: 15 residues. The CDR3 here is CASSPPLTENTEAFF.

CDR3 amino acids: CASSNERAGTDTQYF. This rearrangement joins TRBV11-3 to TRBJ2-3; the TRBD2 assignment by TCRdb is unverifiable without DNA. The CDR3 loop spans 15 amino acids. Germline V gene sequence: CDR1 SGHNT, CDR2 YENEEA.

The chain has TRBV5-1 and TRBJ1-1. The CDR3 runs 14 residues. Germline CDR1 and CDR2: SGHRS and YFSETQ. The CDR3 sequence: CASSPSGSNTEAFF.

The chain is built from TRBV7-2 and TRBJ1-1; TCRdb gives TRBD1 as the D gene, but with no DNA this cannot be confirmed. Per the germline V gene, CDR1 is SGHTA and CDR2 is FQGNSA. The CDR3 has 15 amino acids. CDR3 sequence reads: CASSWTGGLGTEAFF.